The 22 T cell receptor beta chains presented below share a single source sample, sequenced in a study of cytomegalovirus exposure and HLA in healthy donors. 60 Vbeta and 13 Jbeta primers were used in PCR. Only in-frame clones appear in the TCRdb table, and some are missing; sequencing was by immunoSEQ multiplex PCR. Here the sample spans over 95,000 clones, 75% to 80% being singletons. Sample: PBMCs. These receptors came from a woman aged 40 to 55 in good health and CMV-seropositive.

This sequence joins TRBV5-1 and TRBJ2-2; D perhaps matches TRBD2 (5 bases). The CDR3 has 14 amino acids. V gave up 0 bases and J gave up 6 bases, with 9 bases separating them. Germline loops: CDR1 SGHRS, CDR2 YFSETQ. DNA of the CDR3: TGCGCCAGCAGCTTGGGGACTTCTGCCGGGGAGCTGTTTTTT. It is translated as CASSLGTSAGELFF. The complete variable domain, with remaining parts taken from reference TRBV5-1 and TRBJ2-2, reads KAGVTQTPRYLIKTRGQQVTLSCSPISGHRSVSWYQQTPGQGLQFLFEYFSETQRNKGNFPGRFSGRQFSNSRSEMNVSTLELGDSALYLCASSLGTSAGELFFGEGSRLTVL.

The V call is TRBV10-1, the J call TRBJ2-6; D is unclear. CDR3 length equals 13 residues. Germline V CDR1 and CDR2: WNHNN, SYGVQD (reference sequence). Trimming took 6 bases from V and 4 from J, leaving 7 bases between them. CDR3 in DNA: TGCGCCAGCAGCAACCAGGGGGCCAACGTCCTGACTTTC. Its translation is CASSNQGANVLTF.

V and J are TRBV6-5 and TRBJ1-2, with D possibly TRBD1 on 5 matching bases. In germline, CDR1 is MNHEY, CDR2 SVGAGI. Trimming removed 7 bases from V and 3 bases from J, with 18 bases in between. The CDR3 is 15 amino acids. The CDR3 DNA reads TGTGCCAGCACCCCGGGAGAGGGGCGGCACTATGGCTACACCTTC. This gives the protein CASTPGEGRHYGYTF.

The rearrangement uses TRBV7-2 and TRBJ1-1, with a possible D match to TRBD1 (6 bases). The V gene lost 6 bases and the J gene lost 2 bases, with 16 bases spanning the gap. Per germline, CDR1 SGHTA and CDR2 FQGNSA. This CDR3 is 15 amino acids long. The CDR3 DNA reads as TGTGCCAGCAGGGAACAGGGACGGCGCAACACTGAAGCTTTCTTT. It encodes CASREQGRRNTEAFF.

The chain combines TRBV30 with TRBJ2-7, with 7 bases lining up with TRBD1. The CDR3 contains 12 residues. V dropped 8 bases and J dropped 2; count of bases not matched to a gene: 6. Germline CDR1 reads GTSNPN; CDR2 reads SVGIG (reference sequence). As DNA, the CDR3 is TGTGCCCCCGGGACAGATACCTACGAGCAGTACTTC. Translated, it gives CAPGTDTYEQYF.

The rearrangement joins TRBV2 to TRBJ1-3; 8 bases align to TRBD1. The germline V gene has CDR1 SNHLY and CDR2 FYNNEI. This CDR3 spans 15 amino acids. After removal of 4 bases from V and 3 bases from J, the junction contained 5 bases not matched to a gene. The CDR3 DNA sequence: TGTGCCAGCAGTGCACAGGGGGAAAGTGGAAACACCATATATTTT. Amino acid sequence: CASSAQGESGNTIYF.

The J gene is TRBJ2-1, the V gene TRBV7-2, with TRBD2 matching over 8 bases. This CDR3 is built from 16 residues. Looked up from germline, CDR1 is SGHTA and CDR2 is FQGNSA. J lost 6 bases, V lost 1 base, and 8 bases had no gene match. The CDR3 spells CASSLVYGGGGNEQFF. CDR3 coding DNA: TGTGCCAGCAGCTTAGTTTACGGGGGGGGCGGCAATGAGCAGTTCTTC.

The V call is TRBV9, the J call TRBJ1-6; D is undetermined. The V end was cut by 0 bases, the J end by 10 bases, with 14 bases between. CDR1 and CDR2 from the germline V gene are SGDLS and YYNGEE. The CDR3 consists of 15 residues. The CDR3 sequence: CASSVDSTSISPLHF. The CDR3 DNA sequence: TGTGCCAGCAGCGTAGACAGTACCTCCATCTCACCCCTCCACTTT. The whole variable domain, filled in from reference TRBV9 and TRBJ1-6, reads DSGVTQTPKHLITATGQRVTLRCSPRSGDLSVYWYQQSLDQGLQFLIQYYNGEERAKGNILERFSAQQFPDLHSELNLSSLELGDSALYFCASSVDSTSISPLHFGNGTRLTVT.

The J gene is TRBJ2-1, the V gene TRBV6-1; D perhaps matches TRBD1 (6 bases). Trimming removed 5 bases at V and 8 bases at J, with 19 bases between. This CDR3 is built from 15 residues. Germline assignment: CDR1 MNHNS and CDR2 SASEGT. DNA of the CDR3: TGTGCCAGCAGTCCCCAGGTAGGGGGAGACCATGAGCAGTTCTTC. Translating gives CASSPQVGGDHEQFF.

This chain links TRBV10-2 with TRBJ1-1; D is possibly TRBD1 (5 bases). The germline CDR1 and CDR2 sequences are WSHSY and SAAADI. The V gene lost 10 bases and the J gene lost 0 bases, with 9 bases spanning the gap. The CDR3 has 12 residues. Here the CDR3 reads CATKTVNTEAFF. For the CDR3, the DNA is TGCGCCACCAAGACAGTGAACACTGAAGCTTTCTTT.

The CDR3 DNA reads TGCAGCGTTGTGGGACAGGCGAACACTGAAGCTTTCTTT. This translates into CSVVGQANTEAFF. The gene calls are TRBV29-1 and TRBJ1-1; 8 positions agree with TRBD1. V shed 4 bases and J 1 base; nucleotides not matched to a gene: 2. The CDR3 totals 13 residues. Germline CDR1 reads SQVTM; CDR2 reads ANQGSEA.

The chain recombines TRBV7-9 with TRBJ2-4; 14 bases map to TRBD2. CDR3 length: 18 amino acids. J was trimmed by 0 bases and V by 5 bases; bases with no gene match: 6. Germline V gives CDR1 SEHNR, CDR2 FQNEAQ (reference sequence). The chain's CDR3 is CASSPGLAGEIAKNIQYF. The CDR3 DNA is TGTGCCAGCAGCCCGGGACTAGCGGGGGAGATAGCCAAAAACATTCAGTACTTC.

This rearrangement joins TRBV2 to TRBJ1-2, with D possibly being TRBD1 (6 bases). CDR1 and CDR2 from the germline V gene are SNHLY and FYNNEI. V lost 10 bases and J lost 4, with 10 bases in between. The CDR3 loop spans 11 amino acids. CDR3 residues: CATGQLYGYTF. In nucleotides, the CDR3 is TGTGCCACCGGACAGCTCTATGGCTACACCTTC.

The chain employs TRBV25-1 and TRBJ1-3; tentative D call: TRBD1 (5 bases). The V end lost 6 bases, the J end lost 4 bases, and 13 bases lay between the germline ends. The CDR3 loop spans 14 amino acids. Germline CDR1 and CDR2: MGHDK and SYGVNS. CDR3 region: CASSIGGTGNTIYF. The CDR3 bases are TGTGCCAGCAGCATCGGAGGGACCGGAAACACCATATATTTT.

The chain recombines TRBV5-1 with TRBJ2-3; D ambiguous. The CDR3 is 13 residues long. V lost 0 bases and J lost 14, with 16 bases in between. Germline values: CDR1 SGHRS, CDR2 YFSETQ. CDR3 protein: CASSLEAGRPRYF. For the CDR3, the DNA is TGCGCCAGCAGCTTGGAAGCAGGCAGGCCGAGGTATTTT.

This chain uses TRBV10-3 with TRBJ2-7; TRBD1 agrees at 7 bases. The V segment lost 5 bases and the J segment 4 bases; nucleotides outside the gene matches: 11. CDR3 length: 15 residues. Germline values: CDR1 ENHRY, CDR2 SYGVKD. The CDR3 here is CAISSLGQPRYEQYF. The CDR3 DNA follows: TGTGCCATCAGTTCTTTGGGACAGCCTCGGTACGAGCAGTACTTC.

The rearrangement uses TRBV5-4 and TRBJ1-2, with TRBD1 identical over 7 bases. The CDR3 covers 14 residues. Germline CDR1 and CDR2: SGHNT and YYREEE (reference sequence). V shed 5 bases, J shed 3 bases, and the junction held 7 bases outside the gene matches. CDR3 loop: CASRRVGQYYGYTF. In DNA, the CDR3 is TGTGCCAGCAGGAGGGTGGGACAGTACTATGGCTACACCTTC. Drawing the rest from reference TRBV5-4 and TRBJ1-2, the complete variable domain is ETGVTQSPTHLIKTRGQQVTLRCSSQSGHNTVSWYQQALGQGPQFIFQYYREEENGRGNFPPRFSGLQFPNYSSELNVNALELDDSALYLCASRRVGQYYGYTFGSGTRLTVV.

The chain joins TRBV30 to TRBJ1-3; D is possibly TRBD1 (5 bases). The V gene lost 1 base and the J gene lost 0 bases, with 10 bases spanning the gap. The length of the CDR3 is 15 residues. Germline CDR1 is GTSNPN and CDR2 is SVGIG (reference sequence). CDR3 amino acids: CAWSGQISSGNTIYF. CDR3 nucleotide sequence: TGTGCCTGGAGTGGACAGATTAGCTCTGGAAACACCATATATTTT. The full variable domain, rest sourced from reference TRBV30 and TRBJ1-3, is SQTIHQWPATLVQPVGSPLSLECTVEGTSNPNLYWYRQAAGRGLQLLFYSVGIGQISSEVPQNLSASRPQDRQFILSSKKLLLSDSGFYLCAWSGQISSGNTIYFGEGSWLTVV.

This chain links TRBV29-1 with TRBJ2-5; 9 bases match TRBD1. The V segment lost 8 bases and the J segment 6 bases; nucleotides outside the gene matches: 7. Germline CDR1 reads SQVTM; CDR2 reads ANQGSEA. This CDR3 has 12 amino acids. The DNA of the CDR3 is TGCAGCCTTGGGGGACAGGGCAAGACCCAGTACTTC. The encoded protein is CSLGGQGKTQYF.

The genes are TRBV11-2 and TRBJ2-2, with 7 positions matching TRBD2. Germline-derived CDR1 and CDR2 are SGHAT and FQNNGV. With 0 bases clipped from V and 8 bases from J, the junction kept 12 bases outside the gene matches. The CDR3 consists of 17 residues. CDR3 region: CASSLEVREGPRGELFF. The CDR3 nucleotides are TGTGCCAGCAGCTTAGAGGTCAGGGAGGGACCCAGAGGGGAGCTGTTTTTT.

The V and J genes are TRBV5-6 and TRBJ2-7, with D uncertain. Germline lookup yields CDR1 SGHDT and CDR2 YYEEEE. The CDR3 loop spans 14 amino acids. Trimming shortened V by 0 bases and J by 0 bases, and 7 bases separated the two germline ends. The CDR3: CASSLVVSSYEQYF. CDR3 coding DNA: TGTGCCAGCAGCTTGGTGGTGAGCTCCTACGAGCAGTACTTC.

The genes are TRBV2 and TRBJ2-7; 7 bases map to TRBD1. The CDR3 covers 14 residues. Germline V gene data show CDR1 as SNHLY and CDR2 as FYNNEI. The V and J ends lost 7 bases and 0 bases, in that order; junction bases with no gene match: 6. The CDR3 nucleotides are TGTGCCAGCACCGGACAGGTCGCCTCCTACGAGCAGTACTTC. It is translated as CASTGQVASYEQYF. Supplemented by reference TRBV2 and TRBJ2-7, the full variable domain reads EPEVTQTPSHQVTQMGQEVILRCVPISNHLYFYWYRQILGQKVEFLVSFYNNEISEKSEIFDDQFSVERPDGSNFTLKIRSTKLEDSAMYFCASTGQVASYEQYFGPGTRLTVT.